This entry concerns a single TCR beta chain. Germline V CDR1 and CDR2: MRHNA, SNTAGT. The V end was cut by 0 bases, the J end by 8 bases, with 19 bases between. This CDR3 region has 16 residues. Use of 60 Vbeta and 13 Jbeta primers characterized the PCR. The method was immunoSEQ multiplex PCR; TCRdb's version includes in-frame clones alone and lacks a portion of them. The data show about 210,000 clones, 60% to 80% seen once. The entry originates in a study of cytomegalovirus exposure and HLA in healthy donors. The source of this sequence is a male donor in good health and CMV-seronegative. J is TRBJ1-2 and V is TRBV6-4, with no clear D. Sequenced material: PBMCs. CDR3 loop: CASSDSSRSPSLGYTF. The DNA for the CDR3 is TGTGCCAGCAGTGACTCGAGCAGGTCACCAAGTTTAGGCTACACCTTC.